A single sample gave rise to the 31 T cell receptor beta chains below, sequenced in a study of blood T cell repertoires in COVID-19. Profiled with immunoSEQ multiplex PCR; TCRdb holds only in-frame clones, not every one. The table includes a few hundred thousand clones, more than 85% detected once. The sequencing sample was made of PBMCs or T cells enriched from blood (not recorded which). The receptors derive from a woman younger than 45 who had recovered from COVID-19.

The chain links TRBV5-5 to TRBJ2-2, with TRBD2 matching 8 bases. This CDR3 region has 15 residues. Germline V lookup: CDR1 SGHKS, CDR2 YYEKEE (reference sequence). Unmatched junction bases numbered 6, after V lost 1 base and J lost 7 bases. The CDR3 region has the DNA TGTGCCAGCAGCTTGTTTAGCGGGGTGGTCGGGGAGCTGTTTTTT. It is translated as CASSLFSGVVGELFF.

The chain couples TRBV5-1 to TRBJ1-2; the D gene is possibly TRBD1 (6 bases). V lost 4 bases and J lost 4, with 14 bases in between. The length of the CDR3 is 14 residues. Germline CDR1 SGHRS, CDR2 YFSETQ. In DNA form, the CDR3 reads TGCGCCAGCAGCCCTCCGGGGGGCGCCTATGGCTACACCTTC. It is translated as CASSPPGGAYGYTF.

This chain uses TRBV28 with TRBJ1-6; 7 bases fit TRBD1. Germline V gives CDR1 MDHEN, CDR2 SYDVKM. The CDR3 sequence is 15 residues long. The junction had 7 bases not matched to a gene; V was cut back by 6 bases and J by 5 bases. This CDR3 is CASRLQGRDNSPLHF. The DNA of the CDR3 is TGTGCCAGCAGACTACAGGGGCGGGATAATTCACCCCTCCACTTT.

The CDR3, as DNA: TGTGCCAGCAGCTTTTTACGCGGGACTAGCAGCCACGAGCAGTACTTC. Its translation is CASSFLRGTSSHEQYF. The chain employs TRBV11-2 and TRBJ2-7, with TRBD2 identical over 9 bases. Per germline, CDR1 SGHAT and CDR2 FQNNGV. Losses at the gene ends were 3 bases for V and 5 bases for J; bases not matched to a gene: 11. This CDR3 is built from 16 residues.

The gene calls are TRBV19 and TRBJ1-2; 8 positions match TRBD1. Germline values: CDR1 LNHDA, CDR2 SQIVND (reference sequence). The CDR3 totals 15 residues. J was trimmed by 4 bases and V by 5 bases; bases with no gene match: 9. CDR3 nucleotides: TGTGCCAGTAGTCGTCCCGGGACAGGACCCTATGGCTACACCTTC. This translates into CASSRPGTGPYGYTF.

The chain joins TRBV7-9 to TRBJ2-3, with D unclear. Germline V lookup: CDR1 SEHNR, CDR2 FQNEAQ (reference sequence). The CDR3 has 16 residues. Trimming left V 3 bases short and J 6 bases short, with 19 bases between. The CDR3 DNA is TGTGCCAGCAGCTTCTGGGCCCATGTTGACCTTGATACGCAGTATTTT. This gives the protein CASSFWAHVDLDTQYF.

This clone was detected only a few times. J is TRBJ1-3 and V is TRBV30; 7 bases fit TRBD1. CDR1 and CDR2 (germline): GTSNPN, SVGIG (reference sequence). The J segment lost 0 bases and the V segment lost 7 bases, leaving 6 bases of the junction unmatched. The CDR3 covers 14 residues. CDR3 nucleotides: TGTGCCTTCGACAGGGCAAACTCTGGAAACACCATATATTTT. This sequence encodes CAFDRANSGNTIYF.

CDR3 sequence reads: CASTPSPWSTGELFF. The DNA for the CDR3 is TGTGCCAGCACCCCCAGTCCATGGAGCACCGGGGAGCTGTTTTTT. The rearrangement links TRBV9 to TRBJ2-2; D unclear. The CDR3 covers 15 residues. Germline V gives CDR1 SGDLS, CDR2 YYNGEE. V dropped 6 bases and J dropped 4 bases, with 16 bases sitting between them.

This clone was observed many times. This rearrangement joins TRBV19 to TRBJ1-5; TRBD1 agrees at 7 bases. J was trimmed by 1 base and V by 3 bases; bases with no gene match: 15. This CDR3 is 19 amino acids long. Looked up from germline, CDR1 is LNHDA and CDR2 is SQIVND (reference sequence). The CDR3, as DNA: TGTGCCAGTAGTATCGAAGTGGGGGCGACAGGGACGAGCAATCAGCCCCAGCATTTT. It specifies CASSIEVGATGTSNQPQHF. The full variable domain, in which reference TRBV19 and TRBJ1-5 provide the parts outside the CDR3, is DGGITQSPKYLFRKEGQNVTLSCEQNLNHDAMYWYRQDPGQGLRLIYYSQIVNDFQKGDIAEGYSVSREKKESFPLTVTSAQKNPTAFYLCASSIEVGATGTSNQPQHFGDGTRLSIL.

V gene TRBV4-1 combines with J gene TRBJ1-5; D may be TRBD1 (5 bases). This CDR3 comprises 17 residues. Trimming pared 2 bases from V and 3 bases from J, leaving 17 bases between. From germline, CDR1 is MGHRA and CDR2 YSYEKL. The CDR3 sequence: CASSQPTGDRFNQPQHF. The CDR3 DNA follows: TGCGCCAGCAGCCAACCAACAGGAGATAGGTTCAATCAGCCCCAGCATTTT.

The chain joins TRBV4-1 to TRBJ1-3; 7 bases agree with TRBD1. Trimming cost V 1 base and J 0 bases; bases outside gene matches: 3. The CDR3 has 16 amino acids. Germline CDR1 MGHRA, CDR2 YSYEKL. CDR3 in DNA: TGCGCCAGCAGCCAAGCAGGGGGATACTCTGGAAACACCATATATTTT. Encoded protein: CASSQAGGYSGNTIYF.

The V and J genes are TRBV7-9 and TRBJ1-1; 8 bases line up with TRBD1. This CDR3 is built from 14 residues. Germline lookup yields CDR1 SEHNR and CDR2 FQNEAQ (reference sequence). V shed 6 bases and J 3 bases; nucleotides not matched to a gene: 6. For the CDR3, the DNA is TGTGCCAGCAGATTGGACAGGGTGGACACTGAAGCTTTCTTT. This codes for CASRLDRVDTEAFF.

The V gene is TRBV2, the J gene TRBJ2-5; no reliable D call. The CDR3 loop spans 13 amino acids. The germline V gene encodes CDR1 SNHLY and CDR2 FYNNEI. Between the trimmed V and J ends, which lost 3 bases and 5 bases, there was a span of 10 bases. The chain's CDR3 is CASSDRRRETQYF. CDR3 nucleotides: TGTGCCAGCAGTGATCGACGCAGGGAGACCCAGTACTTC. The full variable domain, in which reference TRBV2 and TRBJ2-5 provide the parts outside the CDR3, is EPEVTQTPSHQVTQMGQEVILRCVPISNHLYFYWYRQILGQKVEFLVSFYNNEISEKSEIFDDQFSVERPDGSNFTLKIRSTKLEDSAMYFCASSDRRRETQYFGPGTRLLVL.

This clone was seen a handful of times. CDR3 region: CASSYSTGGYGYTF. The CDR3 nucleotides read TGTGCCAGCAGTTACTCGACAGGGGGCTATGGCTACACCTTC. The chain employs TRBV6-5 and TRBJ1-2; 9 nucleotides match TRBD1. The CDR3 sequence is 14 residues long. CDR1 and CDR2 (germline): MNHEY, SVGAGI. The trim removed 0 bases at V and 4 bases at J, leaving 0 bases unmatched.

Here the CDR3 reads CASSVREAETQYF. The CDR3 region has the DNA TGTGCCAGCAGTGTGCGGGAAGCGGAGACCCAGTACTTC. This chain links TRBV6-4 with TRBJ2-5, with a possible D match to TRBD2 (6 bases). V dropped 4 bases and J dropped 5 bases, with 11 bases sitting between them. This CDR3 comprises 13 residues. Germline V gives CDR1 MRHNA, CDR2 SNTAGT.

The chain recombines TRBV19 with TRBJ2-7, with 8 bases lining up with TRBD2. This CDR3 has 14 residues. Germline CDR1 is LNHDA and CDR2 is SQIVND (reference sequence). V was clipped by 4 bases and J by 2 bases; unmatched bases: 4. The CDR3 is CASSTWRGAYEQYF. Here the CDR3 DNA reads TGTGCCAGTAGTACGTGGCGGGGGGCCTACGAGCAGTACTTC.

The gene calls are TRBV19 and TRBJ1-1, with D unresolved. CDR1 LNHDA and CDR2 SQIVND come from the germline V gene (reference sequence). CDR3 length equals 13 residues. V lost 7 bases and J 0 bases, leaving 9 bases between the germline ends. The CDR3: CASNSAVNTEAFF. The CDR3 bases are TGTGCCAGTAATAGTGCGGTGAACACTGAAGCTTTCTTT.

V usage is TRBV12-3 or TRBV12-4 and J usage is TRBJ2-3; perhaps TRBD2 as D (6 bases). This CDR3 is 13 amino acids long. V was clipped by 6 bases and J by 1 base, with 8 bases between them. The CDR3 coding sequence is TGTGCCAGCAGCCGACTAGGCACAGATACGCAGTATTTT. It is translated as CASSRLGTDTQYF.

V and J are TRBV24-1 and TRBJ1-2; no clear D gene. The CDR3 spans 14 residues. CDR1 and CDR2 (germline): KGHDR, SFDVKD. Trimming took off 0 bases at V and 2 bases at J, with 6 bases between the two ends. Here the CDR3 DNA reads TGTGCCACCAGTGATTTGGCAGTGAACTATGGCTACACCTTC. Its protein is CATSDLAVNYGYTF.

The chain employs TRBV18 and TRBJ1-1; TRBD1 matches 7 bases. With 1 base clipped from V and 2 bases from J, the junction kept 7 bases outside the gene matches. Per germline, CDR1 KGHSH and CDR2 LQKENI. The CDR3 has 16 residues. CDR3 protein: CASSPRGTVDNTEAFF. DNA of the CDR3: TGTGCCAGCTCACCACGGGGGACAGTTGATAACACTGAAGCTTTCTTT.

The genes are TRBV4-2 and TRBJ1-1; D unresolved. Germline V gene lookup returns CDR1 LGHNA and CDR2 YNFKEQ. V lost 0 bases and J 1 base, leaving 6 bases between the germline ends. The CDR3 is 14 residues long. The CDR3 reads CASSQDYGNTEAFF. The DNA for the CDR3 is TGTGCCAGCAGCCAAGATTACGGGAACACTGAAGCTTTCTTT.

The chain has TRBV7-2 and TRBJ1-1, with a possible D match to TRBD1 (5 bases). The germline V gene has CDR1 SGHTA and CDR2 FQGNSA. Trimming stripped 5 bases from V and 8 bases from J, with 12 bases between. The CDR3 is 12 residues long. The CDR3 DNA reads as TGTGCCAGCAGCGCCCAAAGACAGGAAGCTTTCTTT. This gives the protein CASSAQRQEAFF.

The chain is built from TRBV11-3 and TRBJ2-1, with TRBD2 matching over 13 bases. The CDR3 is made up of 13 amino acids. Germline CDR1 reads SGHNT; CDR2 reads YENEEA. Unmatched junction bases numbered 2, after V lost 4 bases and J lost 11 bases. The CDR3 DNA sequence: TGTGCCAGCAGCTGGGGACTAGCGGGAAAGCAGTTCTTC. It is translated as CASSWGLAGKQFF.

CDR3 residues: CASSQDRGSNQPQHF. The DNA for the CDR3 is TGCGCCAGCAGCCAAGATCGGGGGAGCAATCAGCCCCAGCATTTT. V is TRBV4-3 and J is TRBJ1-5; D perhaps matches TRBD1 (5 bases). Germline V lookup: CDR1 LGHNA, CDR2 YSLEER. CDR3 length: 15 residues. V was shortened by 0 bases and J by 1 base, with 7 bases between the two germline ends.

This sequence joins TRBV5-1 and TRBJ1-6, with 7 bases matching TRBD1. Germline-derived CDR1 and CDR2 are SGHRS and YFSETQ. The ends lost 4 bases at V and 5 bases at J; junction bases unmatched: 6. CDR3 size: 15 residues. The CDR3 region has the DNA TGCGCCAGCAGCCAGCCGGGACAGAATAATTCACCCCTCCACTTT. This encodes CASSQPGQNNSPLHF.

DNA of the CDR3: TGTGCCAGCAGTTCGCGACAGGGGGCAGAGCCCCAGCATTTT. Amino acids: CASSSRQGAEPQHF. The chain is built from TRBV27 and TRBJ1-5; 10 nucleotides line up with TRBD1. V shed 4 bases, J shed 8 bases, and the junction held 5 bases outside the gene matches. The CDR3 totals 14 residues. Germline V gene sequence: CDR1 MNHEY, CDR2 SMNVEV (reference sequence).

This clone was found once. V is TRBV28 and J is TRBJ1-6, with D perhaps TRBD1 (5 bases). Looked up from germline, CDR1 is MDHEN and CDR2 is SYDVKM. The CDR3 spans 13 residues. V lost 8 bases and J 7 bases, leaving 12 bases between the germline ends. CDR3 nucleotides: TGTGCCAGCGGGACTAAACAGAATTCACCCCTCCACTTT. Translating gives CASGTKQNSPLHF.

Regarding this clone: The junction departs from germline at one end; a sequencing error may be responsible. This CDR3 reads CASSREGQSVF. The CDR3 DNA sequence: TGTGCCAGCAGCCGGGAGGGTCAATCCGTTTTC. The chain recombines TRBV2 with TRBJ2-4; 8 nucleotides align to TRBD2. The germline V gene encodes CDR1 SNHLY and CDR2 FYNNEI. The CDR3 consists of 11 residues.

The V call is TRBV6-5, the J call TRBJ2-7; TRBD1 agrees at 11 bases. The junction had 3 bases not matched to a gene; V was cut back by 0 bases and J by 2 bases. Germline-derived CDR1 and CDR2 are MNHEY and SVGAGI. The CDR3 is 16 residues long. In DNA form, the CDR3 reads TGTGCCAGCAGTTACTCGGTGGGACAGGGGGCCTACGAGCAGTACTTC. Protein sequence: CASSYSVGQGAYEQYF.

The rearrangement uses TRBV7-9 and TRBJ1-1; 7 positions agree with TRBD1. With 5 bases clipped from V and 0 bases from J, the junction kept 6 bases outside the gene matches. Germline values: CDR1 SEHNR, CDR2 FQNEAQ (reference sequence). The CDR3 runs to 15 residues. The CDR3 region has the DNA TGTGCCAGCAGCATATACAGGGGCCTGAACACTGAAGCTTTCTTT. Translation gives CASSIYRGLNTEAFF. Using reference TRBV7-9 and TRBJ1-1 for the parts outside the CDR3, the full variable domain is DTGVSQNPRHKITKRGQNVTFRCDPISEHNRLYWYRQTLGQGPEFLTYFQNEAQLEKSRLLSDRFSAERPKGSFSTLEIQRTEQGDSAMYLCASSIYRGLNTEAFFGQGTRLTVV.

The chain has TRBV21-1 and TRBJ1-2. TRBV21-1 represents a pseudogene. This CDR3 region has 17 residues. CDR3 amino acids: CASSSEGYRDCNYGYTF. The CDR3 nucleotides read TGTGCCAGCAGCTCCGAAGGGTACCGGGACTGTAACTATGGCTACACCTTC.